These 22 T cell receptor beta chains were sequenced from one sample in a study of CD8 T cells in ankylosing spondylitis. Study-wide results and caveats: Seemingly distinctive of ankylosing spondylitis blood was a TCR beta motif formed by eight highly homologous variants.

In TCRdb, the 5' RACE reads were re-called with MiXCR into one record per CDR3 protein. The repertoire holds fewer than 750,000 distinct CDR3 sequences, with 15% to 20% as singletons. Their target antigens are unknown. The sequenced sample consisted of blood, either unsorted or a sorted T cell fraction (not recorded which). The receptors shown here come from a male donor with ankylosing spondylitis.

The sample holds a few counts of this clonotype. The V call is TRBV3-1, the J call TRBJ2-1; D not certain. The germline V and J ends were trimmed by 9 bases and 0 bases, with 15 bases remaining between them. This CDR3 spans 15 amino acids. Per the germline V gene, CDR1 is LGHDT and CDR2 is YNNKEL (reference sequence). CDR3 in DNA: TGTGCCAGTCGCGTTTCCCTGAGCTCCTACAATGAGCAGTTCTTC. It yields the protein CASRVSLSSYNEQFF.

This clonotype has only a few counts. The chain uses TRBV11-2 and TRBJ2-7; 9 bases fit TRBD1. V trimming: 3 bases; J trimming: 1 base; junction bases outside the gene matches: 10. This CDR3 spans 17 amino acids. Germline-derived CDR1 and CDR2 are SGHAT and FQNNGV. As DNA, the CDR3 is TGTGCCAGCAGCTTCCGTTCCCCCGGGACAGGGTCCTACGAGCAGTACTTC. It yields the protein CASSFRSPGTGSYEQYF. Using reference TRBV11-2 and TRBJ2-7 for the parts outside the CDR3, the full variable domain is EAGVAQSPRYKIIEKRQSVAFWCNPISGHATLYWYQQILGQGPKLLIQFQNNGVVDDSQLPKDRFSAERLKGVDSTLKIQPAKLEDSAVYLCASSFRSPGTGSYEQYFGPGTRLTVT.

The V call is TRBV13, the J call TRBJ2-1, with 8 bases matching TRBD2. The trim removed 7 bases at V and 7 bases at J, leaving 9 bases unmatched. CDR3 length equals 14 residues. Germline V lookup: CDR1 PRHDT, CDR2 FYEKMQ (reference sequence). This CDR3 reads CASTPGLVLNEQFF. CDR3 DNA: TGTGCCAGCACCCCGGGACTAGTCCTAAATGAGCAGTTCTTC.

The chain uses TRBV5-1 and TRBJ2-7, with 11 bases aligning to TRBD2. CDR1 is SGHRS and CDR2 is YFSETQ in the germline V gene. V lost 1 base to trimming and J lost 3 bases; unmatched junction nucleotides: 6. The CDR3 has 16 amino acids. CDR3 nucleotides: TGCGCCAGCAGCTTGCTAGCGGGGGGACAATTCTACGAGCAGTACTTC. Translation: CASSLLAGGQFYEQYF.

V and J are TRBV20-1 and TRBJ2-7; weak D call: TRBD2 (5 bases). The ends were cut back, 0 bases at V and 0 bases at J, with 12 bases in the middle. Germline V lookup: CDR1 DFQATT, CDR2 SNEGSKA (reference sequence). The CDR3 contains 15 residues. CDR3 loop: CSARDGGSSSYEQYF. The CDR3 coding sequence is TGCAGTGCTAGAGATGGAGGCAGCAGCTCCTACGAGCAGTACTTC.

A few counts support this clonotype. J is TRBJ2-1 and V is TRBV5-1; 10 bases agree with TRBD1. From germline, CDR1 is SGHRS and CDR2 YFSETQ. This CDR3 region has 12 residues. V trimming: 0 bases; J trimming: 14 bases; junction bases outside the gene matches: 2. CDR3 amino acids: CASSLGGTGEFF. For the CDR3, the DNA is TGCGCCAGCAGCTTGGGGGGGACAGGGGAGTTCTTC.

The V call is TRBV12-3 or TRBV12-4, the J call TRBJ2-1, with D hard to call. The CDR3 runs 13 residues. Trimming stripped 8 bases from V and 7 bases from J, with 15 bases between. The CDR3 loop is CASRATRNNEQFF. CDR3 bases: TGTGCCAGCCGGGCGACAAGGAATAATGAGCAGTTCTTC.

This clonotype was counted only a few times. The V gene is TRBV27, the J gene TRBJ2-7; 8 nucleotides align to TRBD2. V trimming: 0 bases; J trimming: 0 bases; junction bases outside the gene matches: 4. The germline gives CDR1 MNHEY, CDR2 SMNVEV (reference sequence). The CDR3 is made up of 16 amino acids. The CDR3 nucleotides read TGTGCCAGCAGTTTATCCTCGGGAGGGCTCTCCTACGAGCAGTACTTC. Translation gives CASSLSSGGLSYEQYF.

In DNA, the CDR3 is TGTGCCAGCAGTTCCCCGGGACTAGCGGGAATCCTAAACTACAATGAGCAGTTCTTC. This encodes CASSSPGLAGILNYNEQFF. This chain uses TRBV12-3 or TRBV12-4 with TRBJ2-1; 13 nucleotides agree with TRBD2. The CDR3 has 19 residues. V gave up 4 bases and J gave up 3 bases; unmatched junction bases: 12.

The chain has TRBV20-1 and TRBJ2-7; D gene ambiguous. Germline V gene data show CDR1 as DFQATT and CDR2 as SNEGSKA (reference sequence). CDR3 length: 13 amino acids. The V and J ends lost 6 bases and 2 bases respectively, with 14 bases between them. CDR3 in amino acids: CSARPRATYEQYF. The CDR3 DNA sequence: TGCAGTGCCAGACCCCGGGCCACCTACGAGCAGTACTTC.

This clonotype was seen only a few times. The rearrangement links TRBV29-1 to TRBJ2-7; 8 nucleotides align to TRBD1. Germline V CDR1 and CDR2: SQVTM, ANQGSEA. The CDR3 is 15 residues long. Germline trimming cut 0 bases from V and 2 bases from J; bases unmatched to any gene: 6. CDR3 coding DNA: TGCAGCGTTGAAGATACGGGACAGGAGACCTACGAGCAGTACTTC. Translation gives CSVEDTGQETYEQYF.

This clonotype was counted many times. The CDR3 nucleotides are TGTGCCAGCAGTTCACATCTTGGCGGGAGCTCCTACGAGCAGTACTTC. The encoded protein is CASSSHLGGSSYEQYF. This chain connects TRBV27 to TRBJ2-7, with TRBD2 matching over 7 bases. The CDR3 is made up of 16 amino acids. Germline assignment: CDR1 MNHEY and CDR2 SMNVEV (reference sequence). Losses at the gene ends were 4 bases for V and 0 bases for J; bases not matched to a gene: 9.

The rearrangement uses TRBV20-1 and TRBJ1-3; D call uncertain. This CDR3 has 15 amino acids. Germline V gene lookup returns CDR1 DFQATT and CDR2 SNEGSKA (reference sequence). V dropped 5 bases and J dropped 0 bases, with 14 bases sitting between them. In nucleotides, the CDR3 is TGCAGTGCTCCCTCGGCGGGAAGCTCTGGAAACACCATATATTTT. This translates into CSAPSAGSSGNTIYF.

This rearrangement joins TRBV19 to TRBJ2-3; D not certain. Germline V gene lookup returns CDR1 LNHDA and CDR2 SQIVND (reference sequence). V gave up 1 base and J gave up 0 bases, with 5 bases separating them. The CDR3 extends over 14 amino acids. In nucleotides, the CDR3 is TGTGCCAGTAGTATAGGGCGCAGCACAGATACGCAGTATTTT. Protein sequence: CASSIGRSTDTQYF.

The chain combines TRBV11-1 with TRBJ2-1; the D gene could be TRBD1 or TRBD2 (10 bases each). Germline lookup yields CDR1 SGHAT and CDR2 FQDESV (reference sequence). V was clipped by 7 bases and J by 7 bases, with 32 bases between them. There are 19 residues in the CDR3. The CDR3 protein is CASTLGTGVASGRGNEQFF. The CDR3, as DNA: TGTGCCAGCACCCTAGGGACAGGGGTGGCTAGCGGGAGAGGGAATGAGCAGTTCTTC.

The rearrangement links TRBV6-2 or TRBV6-3 to TRBJ2-7; no reliable D call. The V and J ends lost 2 bases and 4 bases respectively, with 9 bases between them. Looked up from germline, CDR1 is MNHEY and CDR2 is SVGEGT. There are 13 residues in the CDR3. The CDR3 region is CASSYRNVYEQYF. CDR3 nucleotides: TGTGCCAGCAGTTACCGGAACGTGTACGAGCAGTACTTC.

This clonotype was seen only a few times. This chain uses TRBV11-1 with TRBJ2-2; D may be TRBD2 (6 bases). Germline CDR1 and CDR2: SGHAT and FQDESV (reference sequence). The CDR3 loop spans 15 amino acids. With 5 bases removed from V and 4 bases from J, the gap between germline ends came to 14 bases. CDR3 protein: CASSPPGSLTGELFF. CDR3 bases: TGTGCCAGCAGCCCCCCCGGGAGTCTCACCGGGGAGCTGTTTTTT.

This chain connects TRBV11-2 to TRBJ2-5; 11 bases map to TRBD2. This CDR3 has 15 amino acids. Germline trimming cut 5 bases from V and 5 bases from J; bases unmatched to any gene: 7. Germline lookup yields CDR1 SGHAT and CDR2 FQNNGV. This CDR3 is CASSVSGGARETQYF. The CDR3 DNA sequence: TGTGCCAGCAGCGTTAGCGGGGGGGCCCGGGAGACCCAGTACTTC.

The table lists this clonotype with many counts. The CDR3 DNA follows: TGTGCCAGCAGCCCCCTGGGGGCTAACTATGGCTACACCTTC. Translation: CASSPLGANYGYTF. The chain couples TRBV4-2 to TRBJ1-2, with a tentative D call TRBD1 (5 bases). CDR1 LGHNA and CDR2 YNFKEQ come from the germline V gene. Trimming stripped 4 bases from V and 0 bases from J, with 9 bases between. The CDR3 runs 14 residues.

In this sample, this clonotype turned up a few times. The chain combines TRBV30 with TRBJ1-6; no definite D call. The CDR3 is 15 residues long. CDR1 is GTSNPN, CDR2 SVGIG, per germline (reference sequence). Trimming left V 2 bases short and J 8 bases short, with 16 bases between. CDR3 amino acids: CAWSRKPPQDSPLHF. In DNA, the CDR3 is TGTGCCTGGAGTAGGAAGCCCCCGCAGGATTCACCCCTCCACTTT.

Only a few counts were recorded for this clonotype. This sequence joins TRBV7-9 and TRBJ2-5, with 13 bases fitting TRBD2. The CDR3 is 15 amino acids. V shed 6 bases, J shed 6 bases, and the junction held 7 bases outside the gene matches. Germline V gene sequence: CDR1 SEHNR, CDR2 FQNEAQ (reference sequence). The CDR3 loop is CASSPLAGGRKTQYF. Here the CDR3 DNA reads TGTGCCAGCAGTCCACTAGCGGGGGGGCGGAAGACCCAGTACTTC.

This clonotype was counted between two and nine times. V gene TRBV4-1 combines with J gene TRBJ1-2; D gene uncertain. This CDR3 region has 14 residues. Germline V lookup: CDR1 MGHRA, CDR2 YSYEKL. Deletions cut 0 bases from V and 5 bases from J, with 10 bases between. The chain's CDR3 is CASSQEPGQYGYTF. The CDR3 DNA sequence: TGCGCCAGCAGCCAAGAACCCGGGCAGTATGGCTACACCTTC.